This record looks at one T cell receptor (beta chain) sequence and its context. This receptor's antigen is unknown. There are no base qualities to consult, and no much larger clone falls within one base. CD8 naive samples were CD45RO-negative cells positively selected for CCR7, giving a CD45RA+CCR7+ population that excluded TemRA cells. The donors were healthy, HIV-negative adults who had no recently reported acute infections or vaccinations. Every donor was a Caucasian adult residing in Nashville, Tennessee, USA. After blood collection by leukapheresis, PBMCs were isolated using Ficoll-Histopaque density gradient centrifugation and then cryopreserved in the vapor phase of liquid nitrogen. Analytical flow cytometry was used to check the purity and quantity of every magnetically sorted T cell population. Genomic DNA was isolated from each sorted fraction and quantified by UV absorbance on a Nanodrop 2000c.

This entry is derived from a study of shared clonotypes between healthy human individuals (TCRdb year 2020). Regarding the study in general: Two women and a few men aged 18 to 49 years were included in the cohort. Per donor, three plates each were used for CD4 naive and CD4 memory, two for CD8 naive, and one for CD8 memory. To estimate repertoire size and how much clonotype sharing occurs between individuals, the study deeply sequenced the blood TCR repertoires of about five healthy adults. To increase sequencing depth and limit assay-specific biases, TCR repertoire library preparation and sequencing were carried out by different laboratories using diverse techniques. Leukapheresis yielded between about 0.85 and 10 billion PBMCs per donor.

The paper as a whole reports these results and caveats: Pairwise subsampling led to the expectation that sequencing depth would affect the degree of clonotype sharing among donors. Naive subsets generally had larger estimated clonotype richness than memory subsets did. Clonotypes shared by all four sorted-subset donors showed higher generation probabilities than non-shared clonotypes. Across a handful of donors, roughly 5.4% of naive CD4, approximately 3.6% of naive CD8, approximately 2.5% of memory CD4, and over 0.35% of memory CD8 clonotypes were shared. Because the study included a small number of donors, the genetic and exposure-history diversity represented was limited. Only blood was sampled, and tissue TCR repertoires likely differ from those in blood. Rarefaction of sorted-subset datasets indicated incomplete sequencing despite the large sequencing depth.

Using the deep immunoSEQ assay, TCR CDR3 regions were amplified from genomic DNA by multiplex PCR. Genomic DNA extracted from each cell subset was distributed evenly over all wells of several immunoSEQ 96-well plates, and each plate served as one replicate. Each replicate PCR for sorted subsets received about 200 ng genomic DNA, equal to roughly 33,000 T cell genomes. The purified libraries were quantified using a Qubit 3.0 fluorometer, sized with a Bioanalyzer 2100, and then quantified again using the KAPA Library Quantification kit. A separate single-read 150-cycle Illumina NextSeq 550 flow cell was used to sequence each immunoSEQ 96-well plate. The paper's data handling went like this. Because the immunoSEQ output included only junctional sequences and no quality scores, the filtering could not be the same as the filtering used for full-length reads. Sequences were annotated with PyIR, a Python wrapper for IgBLAST v1.9, using IMGT germline references to assign V/J genes and CDR3. Any read was removed if the V/J assignment was weak (E-value above 1e-6), the CDR3 was missing, or the read contained stop codons, out-of-frame junctions, or ambiguous translated residues. V3J clonotypes were defined as sequences sharing the same inferred V gene, J gene, and CDR3 amino acid sequence. Percentage overlap between repertoires was calculated by dividing the number of shared unique clonotypes by the size of the smaller repertoire. Richness of each repertoire was evaluated using RTK rarefaction, the Chao1 estimator, and Recon v2.1 estimates of unobserved clonotypes. Generation probabilities were computed with OLGA for all TCRbeta clonotypes obtained by the gDNA method from a few donors. Held by TCRdb, this immuneACCESS table contains in-frame sequences only and omits some clones. Under half of the omission traces to an unresolved V gene where checked; the cause of the rest is unknown. V and J calls plus clone size are reproduced from that table; the DNA served to infer D and trimming. In this sample the table shows approximately 1.9 million clones, around 95% of which occur a single time. The top ten constitute around 1.7% of the sample.

CDR1 MNHEY and CDR2 SMNVEV are derived from the germline V gene (reference sequence). V and J are trimmed by 0 bases and 4 bases, and the gene matches miss 5 bases of the junction. Taken from cysteine to phenylalanine, the CDR3 has 15 residues. Only CDR3 DNA is held: 45 bases, read in frame from base 1. Rearrangement joined TRBV27 to TRBJ2-5; 7 central nucleotides agree with TRBD1. Sequencing was done on a sample of naive CD8+ T cells from PBMCs. The cell subset or site tag for this specimen amounts to: CD45RA+CCR7+. The receptor was isolated from a man in his late teens or twenties in good health. Some clones in this sample may be carry-over from other donors' samples. The sequenced DNA is TGTGCCAGCAGTTTATCGATAGGGGGCCGAGAGACCCAGTACTTC. This is translated as CASSLSIGGRETQYF.